What follows are 27 T cell receptor beta chains derived from one specimen sequenced in a study of glioma-infiltrating T cells. The iRepertoire nested amplicon-rescue multiplex PCR amplified TCR alpha and beta CDR3s from RNA. MiXCR, run by TCRdb on the multiplex PCR reads, gives a single entry per CDR3 protein. This sample has 300,000 to 400,000 distinct CDR3 sequences, with roughly two fifths found just once. Sequences were obtained from glioma tissue, nonneoplastic brain tissue, or PBMCs (not recorded which). The receptors shown here come from a human donor with low-grade glioma or glioblastoma, undergoing nonglioma brain surgery, or in good health (not recorded which).

The rearrangement uses TRBV7-9 and TRBJ2-7; 7 bases map to TRBD2. V gave up 4 bases and J gave up 2 bases; unmatched junction bases: 14. The CDR3 is made up of 17 amino acids. Germline V gene sequence: CDR1 SEHNR, CDR2 FQNEAQ (reference sequence). The CDR3 region is CASSSTALSGPTYEQYF. In DNA form, the CDR3 reads TGTGCCAGCAGCTCTACGGCCCTTAGCGGGCCTACCTACGAGCAGTACTTC. The entire variable domain, with the rest obtained from reference TRBV7-9 and TRBJ2-7, is as follows: DTGVSQNPRHKITKRGQNVTFRCDPISEHNRLYWYRQTLGQGPEFLTYFQNEAQLEKSRLLSDRFSAERPKGSFSTLEIQRTEQGDSAMYLCASSSTALSGPTYEQYFGPGTRLTVT.

This clonotype was detected ten times or more. This chain connects TRBV7-2 to TRBJ2-3; possible D gene TRBD1, 5 bases. Trimming pared 3 bases from V and 0 bases from J, leaving 10 bases between. The CDR3 sequence is 15 residues long. Germline lookup yields CDR1 SGHTA and CDR2 FQGNSA. CDR3 in DNA: TGTGCCAGCAGCTTCAGGGTTTCTAGCACAGATACGCAGTATTTT. Amino acids: CASSFRVSSTDTQYF.

This clonotype has only a few counts. The chain recombines TRBV7-2 with TRBJ2-1; D not resolved. From germline, CDR1 is SGHTA and CDR2 FQGNSA. Deletions cut 5 bases from V and 7 bases from J, with 12 bases between. The CDR3 length is 13 residues. The CDR3 spells CASSPRTGNEQFF. Here the CDR3 DNA reads TGTGCCAGCAGCCCCAGGACCGGTAATGAGCAGTTCTTC. Complete variable domain (other parts from reference TRBV7-2 and TRBJ2-1): GAGVSQSPSNKVTEKGKDVELRCDPISGHTALYWYRQSLGQGLEFLIYFQGNSAPDKSGLPSDRFSAERTGGSVSTLTIQRTQQEDSAVYLCASSPRTGNEQFFGPGTRLTVL.

For this clonotype: A much larger clonotype is one base distant, so this may be a read error. The chain combines TRBV12-3 or TRBV12-4 with TRBJ1-1, with a possible D match to TRBD1 (5 bases). The V end lost 3 bases, the J end lost 9 bases, and 11 bases lay between the germline ends. This CDR3 has 12 residues. The CDR3 DNA reads as TGTGCCAGCAGTTTGACCGGGACTAAAGCTTTCTTT. Translation gives CASSLTGTKAFF.

This clonotype was observed a handful of times. The CDR3 DNA is TGTGCCAGCAGCTTATCTCGGTCAGAAAAACTGTTTTTT. Amino acid sequence: CASSLSRSEKLFF. The chain recombines TRBV7-2 with TRBJ1-4; D is unresolved. Per germline, CDR1 SGHTA and CDR2 FQGNSA. The CDR3 spans 13 residues. The V end was cut by 2 bases, the J end by 8 bases, with 9 bases between.

V is TRBV10-3 and J is TRBJ2-3; either TRBD1 or TRBD2 may fit D (5 bases each). CDR1 is ENHRY, CDR2 SYGVKD, per germline. This CDR3 contains 13 residues. The germline V and J ends were trimmed by 6 bases and 10 bases, with 17 bases remaining between them. CDR3 sequence (DNA): TGTGCCATCAGGGAATCGGGGCCTCATCCGCAGTATTTT. It specifies CAIRESGPHPQYF.

This clonotype was detected ten times or more. The chain joins TRBV28 to TRBJ2-3, with D possibly TRBD2 on 7 matching bases. The V end was cut by 9 bases, the J end by 5 bases, with 15 bases between. CDR3 length: 13 residues. Germline assignment: CDR1 MDHEN and CDR2 SYDVKM. CDR3 sequence reads: CASGGGGRDTQYF. In DNA, the CDR3 is TGTGCCAGTGGAGGGGGAGGGAGAGATACGCAGTATTTT.

This clonotype has a handful of counts. V usage is TRBV4-1 and J usage is TRBJ1-5; possibly TRBD1 for D (5 bases). The CDR3 runs to 14 residues. The V gene lost 2 bases and the J gene lost 7 bases, with 12 bases spanning the gap. Germline V gene data show CDR1 as MGHRA and CDR2 as YSYEKL. CDR3 sequence: CASSQTPGGQPQHF. The CDR3, as DNA: TGCGCCAGCAGCCAAACCCCCGGGGGGCAGCCCCAGCATTTT.

This clonotype was counted between two and nine times. The genes are TRBV10-3 and TRBJ2-7; 14 positions match TRBD2. Looked up from germline, CDR1 is ENHRY and CDR2 is SYGVKD. CDR3 length equals 17 residues. Unmatched junction bases numbered 11, after V lost 5 bases and J lost 5 bases. The CDR3 DNA is TGTGCCATCAGTCCGCCAGGGACTAGCGGGAGAACCCACGAGCAGTACTTC. Amino acid sequence: CAISPPGTSGRTHEQYF.

V and J are TRBV7-2 and TRBJ2-2; D is ambiguous. The CDR3 loop spans 14 amino acids. Germline V CDR1 and CDR2: SGHTA, FQGNSA. Trimming removed 7 bases from V and 5 bases from J, with 14 bases in between. The chain's CDR3 is CASILRCGTGELFF. In DNA, the CDR3 is TGTGCCAGCATCCTACGATGTGGGACCGGGGAGCTGTTTTTT.

This clonotype was counted a single time. A clone one base away is much larger, so this may be a read error. The chain is built from TRBV10-3 and TRBJ2-3, with D possibly TRBD2 on 5 matching bases. Germline CDR1 ENHRY, CDR2 SYGVKD. Trimming pared 5 bases from V and 6 bases from J, leaving 9 bases between. This CDR3 comprises 12 residues. CDR3 amino acids: CAISYGVDTQYF. The CDR3 DNA reads TGTGCCATCAGTTACGGGGTTGATACGCAGTATTTT.

In its sample, this clonotype was seen a few times. The chain joins TRBV28 to TRBJ2-5; 10 bases are shared with TRBD1. Per germline, CDR1 MDHEN and CDR2 SYDVKM. V lost 0 bases, J lost 5 bases, and 6 bases stayed unmatched. CDR3 length: 16 amino acids. The CDR3 region has the DNA TGTGCCAGCAGTTTATGGACCGGGACAGGGGAGGAGACCCAGTACTTC. Its translation: CASSLWTGTGEETQYF. Using reference TRBV28 and TRBJ2-5 for the parts outside the CDR3, the full variable domain is DVKVTQSSRYLVKRTGEKVFLECVQDMDHENMFWYRQDPGLGLRLIYFSYDVKMKEKGDIPEGYSVSREKKERFSLILESASTNQTSMYLCASSLWTGTGEETQYFGPGTRLLVL.

As for this clonotype: The junction differs from germline at one of its ends, possibly a read error. For the CDR3, the DNA is TGTGCCAGAAGCTCAGACCCCGGGGAGTACGAGCAGTACTTC. Its translation: CARSSDPGEYEQYF. The chain employs TRBV7-6 and TRBJ2-7; possibly TRBD2 for D (5 bases). Germline values: CDR1 SGHVS, CDR2 FNYEAQ. This CDR3 is built from 14 residues.

This clonotype was observed at least ten times. This chain links TRBV20-1 with TRBJ1-5; D is undetermined. Deletions cut 0 bases from V and 2 bases from J, with 11 bases between. The CDR3 is 15 amino acids. CDR1 is DFQATT, CDR2 SNEGSKA, per germline (reference sequence). The CDR3 region has the DNA TGCAGTGCTAGAGATCCTTGGTTTGGCAATCAGCCCCAGCATTTT. Translation: CSARDPWFGNQPQHF.

In its sample, this clonotype was seen once. This chain joins TRBV7-2 and TRBJ2-5, with D perhaps TRBD1 (6 bases). V shed 5 bases and J shed 4 bases, with 14 bases lying between them. Germline V gives CDR1 SGHTA, CDR2 FQGNSA. The CDR3 length is 14 residues. The CDR3 nucleotides read TGTGCCAGCAGCCTCCAGGGACAACGAGAGACCCAGTACTTC. Encoded protein: CASSLQGQRETQYF.

This clonotype occurred once. One base away lies a much larger clone, so this may be a sequencing read error. The gene calls are TRBV27 and TRBJ2-7, with no clear D. CDR1 is MNHEY and CDR2 is SMNVEV in the germline V gene (reference sequence). The CDR3 spans 16 residues. Trimming left V 6 bases short and J 4 bases short, with 22 bases between. The DNA for the CDR3 is TGTGCCAGCAGCCCACTTATAGGAAACCCATATTACGAGCAGTACTTC. Translating gives CASSPLIGNPYYEQYF.

The rearrangement links TRBV4-1 to TRBJ1-2, with a weak D call TRBD1 (6 bases). Looked up from germline, CDR1 is MGHRA and CDR2 is YSYEKL. This CDR3 has 15 residues. The germline V and J ends were trimmed by 4 bases and 6 bases, with 18 bases remaining between them. In nucleotides, the CDR3 is TGCGCCAGCAGCCTCATTAAGGGGGGAGGGCATGGCTACACCTTC. Its translation: CASSLIKGGGHGYTF.

With regard to this clonotype: Compared with germline, one end of the junction differs, possibly owing to a read error. The chain recombines TRBV20-1 with TRBJ1-1; D might be TRBD1 (5 bases). CDR1 and CDR2 (germline): DFQATT, SNEGSKA (reference sequence). The CDR3 consists of 13 residues. CDR3 nucleotides: TGCGGTGCGAGCGGGGACTTTAACACTGAAGCTTTCTTT. This gives the protein CGASGDFNTEAFF.

The V call is TRBV18, the J call TRBJ2-5, with unresolved D. CDR1 is KGHSH, CDR2 LQKENI, per germline. This CDR3 spans 12 amino acids. Trimming took off 3 bases at V and 3 bases at J, with 5 bases between the two ends. The CDR3 spells CASSPYKETQYF. The DNA for the CDR3 is TGTGCCAGCTCACCGTACAAAGAGACCCAGTACTTC.

This chain uses TRBV20-1 with TRBJ2-5, with TRBD1 matching over 10 bases. The length of the CDR3 is 13 residues. CDR1 DFQATT and CDR2 SNEGSKA come from the germline V gene (reference sequence). Trimming took 4 bases from V and 10 from J; bases not matched to a gene: 9. CDR3 amino acids: CSAISTGGSIQYF. In DNA form, the CDR3 reads TGCAGTGCTATTTCGACAGGGGGCTCTATCCAGTACTTC.

This clonotype was seen only a few times. This chain links TRBV7-9 with TRBJ2-7; D unclear. The CDR3 consists of 14 residues. Trimming left V 4 bases short and J 2 bases short, with 12 bases between. Germline CDR1 SEHNR, CDR2 FQNEAQ (reference sequence). CDR3: CASSSTYRAYEQYF. As DNA, the CDR3 is TGTGCCAGCAGCTCGACTTACAGAGCCTACGAGCAGTACTTC.

With respect to this clonotype: Compared with germline, one end of the junction differs, possibly owing to a read error. The V gene is TRBV20-1, the J gene TRBJ2-4, with D tentatively TRBD1 or TRBD2 (5 bases each). CDR3 length: 15 residues. In germline, CDR1 is DFQATT, CDR2 SNEGSKA (reference sequence). In DNA, the CDR3 is TGCAGTGCGCAATCTCGAGGGCTGGGGCGAAACACTCAGTACTTC. It yields the protein CSAQSRGLGRNTQYF.

The chain employs TRBV29-1 and TRBJ2-3; D unclear. V was clipped by 4 bases and J by 3 bases, with 8 bases between them. CDR3 length: 12 residues. The germline V gene encodes CDR1 SQVTM and CDR2 ANQGSEA. CDR3: CSVGPGTDTQYF. In DNA, the CDR3 is TGCAGCGTTGGCCCTGGGACAGATACGCAGTATTTT.

J is TRBJ2-7 and V is TRBV27; 10 bases agree with TRBD1. The V segment lost 5 bases and the J segment 4 bases; nucleotides outside the gene matches: 8. This CDR3 spans 15 amino acids. CDR1 and CDR2 from the germline V gene are MNHEY and SMNVEV (reference sequence). CDR3 protein: CASSPLGQGGYEQYF. CDR3 nucleotide sequence: TGTGCCAGCAGTCCCCTCGGACAGGGGGGATACGAGCAGTACTTC.

The sample holds many counts of this clonotype. The V call is TRBV3-1, the J call TRBJ2-7; D is ambiguous. There are 15 residues in the CDR3. V lost 1 base to trimming and J lost 0 bases, with 10 bases between them. The germline CDR1 and CDR2 sequences are LGHDT and YNNKEL (reference sequence). The CDR3 loop reads CASSQAVTSSYEQYF. CDR3 bases: TGTGCCAGCAGCCAAGCAGTAACCTCCTCCTACGAGCAGTACTTC.

V and J are TRBV4-1 and TRBJ2-2; possible D gene TRBD2, 5 bases. V dropped 3 bases and J dropped 1 base, with 15 bases sitting between them. The CDR3 contains 17 residues. The germline CDR1 and CDR2 sequences are MGHRA and YSYEKL. This CDR3 reads CASSQVRSGKNTGELFF. CDR3 DNA sequence: TGCGCCAGCAGCCAGGTACGGAGCGGAAAGAACACCGGGGAGCTGTTTTTT.

This chain connects TRBV20-1 to TRBJ2-3; TRBD2 is a possible D gene (5 bases). This CDR3 comprises 16 residues. Germline V CDR1 and CDR2: DFQATT, SNEGSKA (reference sequence). V was trimmed by 0 bases and J by 0 bases, leaving 13 bases between them. The DNA of the CDR3 is TGCAGTGCTAGAGATCGTGCTAGCCGTAGCACAGATACGCAGTATTTT. It encodes CSARDRASRSTDTQYF.